Below, 11 T cell receptor beta chains from the same sample are listed, as sequenced in a study of OX40 agonist ivuxolimab in advanced cancers. This table comes from immunoSEQ multiplex PCR, and its TCRdb copy is limited to in-frame clones, with some not included. The sample contains about 82,000 clones, about 85% of which appear only once. The material sequenced was CD4+ or CD8+ T cells sorted from blood, taken in a trial of the OX40 agonist ivuxolimab. The receptor set was obtained from an adult with an advanced solid tumor such as melanoma, head and neck, liver or kidney cancer.

The chain combines TRBV5-1 with TRBJ2-1; D uncertain. The CDR3 has 14 amino acids. Germline-derived CDR1 and CDR2 are SGHRS and YFSETQ. V lost 4 bases, J lost 0 bases, and 8 bases lay in between. The chain's CDR3 is CASSQEPSYNEQFF. The CDR3 DNA is TGCGCCAGCAGCCAAGAGCCCTCCTACAATGAGCAGTTCTTC. The full variable domain, completed using reference TRBV5-1 and TRBJ2-1, is KAGVTQTPRYLIKTRGQQVTLSCSPISGHRSVSWYQQTPGQGLQFLFEYFSETQRNKGNFPGRFSGRQFSNSRSEMNVSTLELGDSALYLCASSQEPSYNEQFFGPGTRLTVL.

This chain connects TRBV2 to TRBJ2-3; unclear D gene. CDR3 length equals 15 residues. From germline, CDR1 is SNHLY and CDR2 FYNNEI. V was pared by 7 bases and J by 1 base, with 15 bases between. The CDR3 is CASTPDTTGTDTQYF. The CDR3 nucleotides read TGTGCCAGCACTCCCGACACCACCGGCACAGATACGCAGTATTTT. The entire variable domain, with the rest obtained from reference TRBV2 and TRBJ2-3, is as follows: EPEVTQTPSHQVTQMGQEVILRCVPISNHLYFYWYRQILGQKVEFLVSFYNNEISEKSEIFDDQFSVERPDGSNFTLKIRSTKLEDSAMYFCASTPDTTGTDTQYFGPGTRLTVL.

The chain links TRBV28 to TRBJ2-7; D not resolved. This CDR3 is 16 amino acids long. V dropped 6 bases and J dropped 3 bases, with 21 bases sitting between them. CDR1 MDHEN and CDR2 SYDVKM come from the germline V gene. CDR3 bases: TGTGCCAGCAGCCGAGGTTCTAGTACGGTCCTCTACGAGCAGTACTTC. Its protein product is CASSRGSSTVLYEQYF.

In DNA form, the CDR3 reads TGTGCCAGCAGCCAAGAGCCTCAGGGGGTAGCATTATACAATGAGCAGTTCTTC. Translating gives CASSQEPQGVALYNEQFF. The chain carries TRBV4-2 and TRBJ2-1, with 7 bases aligning to TRBD1. V shed 0 bases, J shed 4 bases, and the junction held 12 bases outside the gene matches. The CDR3 has 18 amino acids. Germline V lookup: CDR1 LGHNA, CDR2 YNFKEQ.

DNA of the CDR3: TGTGCCAGCTCACCACCGGGGGGCGAATACAATGAGCAGTTCTTC. It codes for CASSPPGGEYNEQFF. This chain joins TRBV18 and TRBJ2-1; D is perhaps TRBD1 or TRBD2 (6 bases each). The germline gives CDR1 KGHSH, CDR2 LQKENI. V dropped 0 bases and J dropped 4 bases, with 10 bases sitting between them. This CDR3 is 15 amino acids long.

The chain couples TRBV6-5 to TRBJ1-2; no definite D call. This CDR3 region has 13 residues. The V end lost 2 bases, the J end lost 4 bases, and 8 bases lay between the germline ends. Germline V CDR1 and CDR2: MNHEY, SVGAGI. The CDR3, as DNA: TGTGCCAGCAGTTACGGCCGGTTCTATGGCTACACCTTC. Its translation is CASSYGRFYGYTF.

The chain has TRBV7-8 and TRBJ2-7, with 7 bases fitting TRBD1. V was pared by 5 bases and J by 5 bases, with 6 bases of the junction left unmatched. CDR3 length equals 13 residues. Germline V CDR1 and CDR2: SGHVS, FQNEAQ. The CDR3 region is CASSPIGQDEQYF. Here the CDR3 DNA reads TGTGCCAGCAGCCCGATCGGACAGGACGAGCAGTACTTC.

This sequence joins TRBV29-1 and TRBJ1-1; D is perhaps TRBD1 (6 bases). V was clipped by 4 bases and J by 4 bases, with 13 bases between them. The germline CDR1 and CDR2 sequences are SQVTM and ANQGSEA. This CDR3 region has 13 residues. DNA for the CDR3: TGCAGCGTTGTCCGGGGGCCTGGCACTGAAGCTTTCTTT. This translates into CSVVRGPGTEAFF.

The J gene is TRBJ1-5, the V gene TRBV5-5; no firm D call. Germline V gives CDR1 SGHKS, CDR2 YYEKEE (reference sequence). The CDR3 contains 13 residues. Trimming removed 3 bases from V and 3 bases from J, with 7 bases in between. CDR3 region: CASSSVINQPQHF. CDR3 in DNA: TGTGCCAGCAGCTCCGTTATCAATCAGCCCCAGCATTTT.

The chain carries TRBV11-2 and TRBJ2-3; 7 nucleotides match TRBD1. Losses at the gene ends were 5 bases for V and 0 bases for J; bases not matched to a gene: 5. This CDR3 is built from 15 residues. Germline CDR1 SGHAT, CDR2 FQNNGV. The CDR3, as DNA: TGTGCCAGCAGCCCCACAGGGGCGAGCACAGATACGCAGTATTTT. Its protein product is CASSPTGASTDTQYF.

The chain links TRBV5-1 to TRBJ2-2; D call uncertain. This CDR3 spans 16 amino acids. V dropped 1 base and J dropped 4 bases, with 14 bases sitting between them. The germline V gene has CDR1 SGHRS and CDR2 YFSETQ. CDR3 amino acids: CASSLWAGDPTGELFF. The DNA for the CDR3 is TGCGCCAGCAGCTTGTGGGCAGGCGATCCCACCGGGGAGCTGTTTTTT. The complete variable domain, with remaining parts taken from reference TRBV5-1 and TRBJ2-2, reads KAGVTQTPRYLIKTRGQQVTLSCSPISGHRSVSWYQQTPGQGLQFLFEYFSETQRNKGNFPGRFSGRQFSNSRSEMNVSTLELGDSALYLCASSLWAGDPTGELFFGEGSRLTVL.